The rows below give T cell receptor beta chains drawn from one sample of a study of yellow fever vaccine responses in identical twins. TCRdb independently ran MiXCR on the RT-PCR reads; one entry per CDR3 protein. Among approximately 18,000 distinct CDR3 sequences listed, approximately 63% were seen once. This specimen was T cells from blood (PBMCs), unsorted or a sorted subset (not recorded which), taken before or after yellow fever vaccination (not recorded which). These TCRs come from a woman aged 18 to 35 who received the yellow fever vaccine. Both conserved end residues are part of each CDR3. The D gene is left open where the match is weak. Clone size is not always given. Where it is, it says once, few, many or a class for expanded clones.

D gene,clone size,V gene,J gene,CDR3 DNA,CDR3 protein
TRBD2,-,TRBV20-1,TRBJ2-5,TGCAGTGCTCGGGGGGTTGCGGGAGAGACCCAGTACTTC,CSARGVAGETQYF
-,-,TRBV7-9,TRBJ2-5,TGTGCCAGCAGCTCCGGGACAATGGAGACCCAGTACTTC,CASSSGTMETQYF
-,-,TRBV6-5,TRBJ2-1,TGTGCCAGCAGTTACTCGCCGCGCTGGTTGGGGAACTACAATGAGCAGTTCTTC,CASSYSPRWLGNYNEQFF
TRBD2,-,TRBV10-3,TRBJ2-7,TGTGCCATCAGTGATGGGTCGGGAGGTCTCGGATGGTCCTACGAGCAGTACTTC,CAISDGSGGLGWSYEQYF
-,-,TRBV6-2/TRBV6-3,TRBJ1-1,TGTGCCAGCAGTTACGGCATGAACACTGAAGCTTTCTTT,CASSYGMNTEAFF
TRBD1,-,TRBV7-8,TRBJ2-2,TGTGCCAGCAGCTACCGGGACAGCAACACCGGGGAGCTGTTTTTT,CASSYRDSNTGELFF
TRBD1,-,TRBV5-6,TRBJ1-6,TGTGCCAGCAGCTTGGAGGGACAGGGCCGTAATTCACCCCTCCACTTT,CASSLEGQGRNSPLHF
-,-,TRBV7-2,TRBJ2-2,TGTGCCAGCAGCTTATCGTATAGGGACGGCACCGGGGAGCTGTTTTTT,CASSLSYRDGTGELFF
-,few,TRBV18,TRBJ1-1,TGTGCCAGCTCACCACTGCCCAGCATGAACACTGAAGCTTTCTTT,CASSPLPSMNTEAFF
-,-,TRBV2,TRBJ2-1,TGTGCCAGCAGTGTAGTTAAAGAGCAGTTCTTC,CASSVVKEQFF
-,once,TRBV5-1,TRBJ2-1,TGCGCCAGCACCTTGCGGCCGGGAGCGGGTTACAATGAGCAGTTCTTC,CASTLRPGAGYNEQFF
-,-,TRBV7-2,TRBJ2-2,TGTGCCAGCGGTCGGATGATGAACACCGGGGAGCTGTTTTTT,CASGRMMNTGELFF
-,once,TRBV11-1,TRBJ1-1,TGTGCCAGCCGGGGGGAGATGAACACTGAAGCTTTCTTT,CASRGEMNTEAFF
TRBD2,-,TRBV11-2,TRBJ2-3,TGTGCCAGCAGCTTAGGAGCCGTGGGCGGGAGGGTCACAGATACGCAGTATTTT,CASSLGAVGGRVTDTQYF
-,few,TRBV5-1,TRBJ1-4,TGCGCCAGCAGCCCCTGGACGGCGGACGAAAAACTGTTTTTT,CASSPWTADEKLFF
-,few,TRBV4-2,TRBJ2-3,TGTGCCAGCAGCCAAAATCGTCCAGATACGCAGTATTTT,CASSQNRPDTQYF
TRBD2,once,TRBV18,TRBJ2-1,TGTGCCAGCTCTCAGGCGAGCGGGGAAAATGAGCAGTTCTTC,CASSQASGENEQFF
TRBD1,-,TRBV24-1,TRBJ2-4,TGTGCCACCAGTGACCCTGGACAGGGCAAAAACATTCAGTACTTC,CATSDPGQGKNIQYF
-,-,TRBV1,TRBJ2-1,TGCACCAGCAGCCAAGTACGAGTCGGGACTAGCGGGATTCGGTTC,CTSSQVRVGTSGIRF
TRBD1,-,TRBV28,TRBJ1-5,TGTGCCGCCACGAAGGACAGGCCCAATCAGCCCCAGCATTTT,CAATKDRPNQPQHF
TRBD1,-,TRBV11-1,TRBJ1-2,TGTGCCAGCAGCTCTTTAGAGACAGGGGCTATGGAGAGCTACACCTTC,CASSSLETGAMESYTF
TRBD2,-,TRBV7-9,TRBJ2-1,TGTGCCAGCACCCCTAAGGCGGGAGGATATTACAATGAGCAGTTCTTC,CASTPKAGGYYNEQFF
-,few,TRBV7-2,TRBJ1-6,TGTGCCAGCAGCTTAGGAGGGAATTCACCCCTCCACTTT,CASSLGGNSPLHF
-,-,TRBV18,TRBJ1-1,TGTGCCAGCTCACCCTTGAAAGGCTCTGAAGCTTTCTTT,CASSPLKGSEAFF